This T cell receptor beta chain stems from a study of PD-1 blockade in classical Hodgkin lymphoma. Sequencing used immunoSEQ multiplex PCR; TCRdb keeps in-frame clones, though not all of them. The sample carries about 150,000 clones, approximately 81% recorded once. Following autologous stem cell transplantation, relapse occurred in every patient, and exposure to brentuximab vedotin varied. This receptor was taken from a human donor with classical Hodgkin lymphoma. Sequenced material: peripheral blood mononuclear cells (PBMCs), taken before the second cycle of nivolumab.

The CDR3: CASSLAPGTAYEQYF. DNA of the CDR3: TGCGCCAGCAGCTTGGCCCCCGGGACGGCTTACGAGCAGTACTTC. The chain carries TRBV5-1 and TRBJ2-7; D possibly matches TRBD1 or TRBD2 (5 bases each). The germline V gene has CDR1 SGHRS and CDR2 YFSETQ. This CDR3 comprises 15 residues. Trimming took 0 bases from V and 4 from J, leaving 14 bases between them.